Detailed here is one T cell receptor beta chain. This sample stems from a study of technical replicates of blood from a handful of donors. Repertoires were generated with immunoSEQ multiplex PCR, while TCRdb's copy carries only in-frame clones and drops some. The data contain about 75,000 clones, around 97% of them seen just once; the ten biggest clones take up about 0.17%. The CDR3 contains 11 residues. Germline lookup yields CDR1 SGHRS and CDR2 YFSETQ. V lost 4 bases and J lost 11, with 10 bases in between. The source is a human donor in good health. Sequencing input: T cells isolated from PBMCs. V is TRBV5-1 and J is TRBJ2-1, with D unresolved. CDR3: CASSHELQQFF. The CDR3 region has the DNA TGCGCCAGCAGCCACGAACTACAGCAGTTCTTC.